The 26 T cell receptor beta chains in this list originate from one sample, sequenced in a study of vaccination effects on CD4 cells after COVID-19. Only in-frame clones appear in the TCRdb table, and some are missing; sequencing was by immunoSEQ multiplex PCR. This table has 40,000 to 50,000 clones, around 74% appearing once. Their recognized antigens are unknown. ViraFEST expansion of antigen-specific CD4+ T cells with viral peptide pools preceded sequencing. Investigators separated out CD4+ T cells once approximately 9 days of culture had passed. Each participant received a vaccine that was either BNT162b2 or mRNA-1273, given as two doses. This sample comprised CD4+ T cells from PBMCs cultured with HCoV-OC43 spike peptides, obtained after COVID-19 vaccination. Indicated subset: HCoV-OC43 spike overlapping peptide pool stimulation. The receptors derive from a human donor who received a COVID-19 vaccine.

V usage is TRBV10-3 and J usage is TRBJ1-2; D is undetermined. The CDR3 runs to 14 residues. Germline assignment: CDR1 ENHRY and CDR2 SYGVKD. The V end was cut by 9 bases, the J end by 0 bases, with 14 bases between. In DNA, the CDR3 is TGTGCCATTACTAGGGTTTTCGCTAACTATGGCTACACCTTC. Its translation: CAITRVFANYGYTF.

Relative to its sample, this clone is medium-sized. The chain recombines TRBV3-1 (or the pseudogene TRBV3-2) with TRBJ2-3; perhaps TRBD2 as D (5 bases). The CDR3 extends over 12 amino acids. V dropped 9 bases and J dropped 3 bases, with 10 bases sitting between them. Germline V gives CDR1 LGHDT, CDR2 YNNKEL (reference sequence). DNA for the CDR3: TGTGCCAGTATCGAGGGTACAGATACGCAGTATTTT. This translates into CASIEGTDTQYF.

This clone was seen a handful of times. The V call is TRBV6-1, the J call TRBJ2-7; tentatively, D is TRBD1 or TRBD2 (5 bases each). Per the germline V gene, CDR1 is MNHNS and CDR2 is SASEGT. The CDR3 has 15 amino acids. The V and J ends lost 1 base and 2 bases respectively, with 12 bases between them. CDR3 bases: TGTGCCAGCAGTGAAGAGAGGGGACGGGCCTACGAGCAGTACTTC. Translating it yields CASSEERGRAYEQYF.

This clone was recorded a few times. This rearrangement joins TRBV14 to TRBJ2-7; D is unclear. The CDR3 loop spans 16 amino acids. V was pared by 4 bases and J by 0 bases, with 16 bases between. The germline gives CDR1 SGHDN, CDR2 FVKESK. The CDR3 coding sequence is TGTGCCAGCAGCCGGGGAATGGATCTAGGCTCCTACGAGCAGTACTTC. The encoded protein is CASSRGMDLGSYEQYF.

V gene TRBV6-5 combines with J gene TRBJ1-2, with 8 positions matching TRBD1. The CDR3 covers 15 residues. CDR1 and CDR2 (germline): MNHEY, SVGAGI. Trimming removed 2 bases from V and 2 bases from J; junction bases left unmatched: 4. The CDR3 nucleotides are TGTGCCAGCAGTTACCTCCGGACAGGGAACTATGGCTACACCTTC. Its translation is CASSYLRTGNYGYTF.

The chain combines TRBV4-1 with TRBJ2-1; possibly TRBD1 for D (5 bases). The length of the CDR3 is 14 residues. Trimming stripped 4 bases from V and 9 bases from J, with 16 bases between. The germline V gene encodes CDR1 MGHRA and CDR2 YSYEKL. In nucleotides, the CDR3 is TGCGCCAGCAGCCCTTTGGGGCAAGGGATTGAGCAGTTCTTC. Translation gives CASSPLGQGIEQFF.

The chain recombines TRBV6-5 with TRBJ2-7, with 7 bases that match TRBD2. V gave up 6 bases and J gave up 0 bases; unmatched junction bases: 5. The CDR3 runs 14 residues. The germline V gene has CDR1 MNHEY and CDR2 SVGAGI. The CDR3 region is CASRWEGSSYEQYF. The DNA for the CDR3 is TGTGCCAGCAGGTGGGAGGGGAGCTCCTACGAGCAGTACTTC.

This clone has a handful of counts. The gene calls are TRBV7-9 and TRBJ2-5; D unresolved. There are 16 residues in the CDR3. Trimming shortened V by 1 base and J by 1 base, and 13 bases separated the two germline ends. Germline V gene data show CDR1 as SEHNR and CDR2 as FQNEAQ (reference sequence). The CDR3 loop is CASSLGSSASQETQYF. The CDR3 nucleotides are TGTGCCAGCAGCTTAGGTAGTTCGGCAAGCCAAGAGACCCAGTACTTC.

The rearrangement links TRBV10-3 to TRBJ1-4, with a weak D call TRBD1 (5 bases). The CDR3 totals 13 residues. Trimming took off 3 bases at V and 5 bases at J, with 7 bases between the two ends. Germline V gene sequence: CDR1 ENHRY, CDR2 SYGVKD. The CDR3 region has the DNA TGTGCCATCAGTGACAGACAGAATGAAAAACTGTTTTTT. Translated, it gives CAISDRQNEKLFF.

Only a few counts were recorded for this clone. The chain couples TRBV21-1 to TRBJ1-3; whether TRBD1, the table's D call, matches the DNA was not checked. TRBV21-1 corresponds to a pseudogene. The CDR3 extends over 13 amino acids. The CDR3 here is CASSNDNGNTIYF. The CDR3 region has the DNA TGTGCCAGCAGCAACGACAACGGAAACACCATATATTTT.

The V gene is TRBV5-1, the J gene TRBJ2-5, with 8 nucleotides matching TRBD1. This CDR3 comprises 16 residues. Germline V gene sequence: CDR1 SGHRS, CDR2 YFSETQ. After removal of 4 bases from V and 0 bases from J, the junction contained 8 bases not matched to a gene. CDR3 coding DNA: TGCGCCAGCAGCAAGGACAGGGCCGTGTACCAAGAGACCCAGTACTTC. Translation: CASSKDRAVYQETQYF.

The gene calls are TRBV27 and TRBJ2-2, with TRBD2 matching 16 bases. Germline lookup yields CDR1 MNHEY and CDR2 SMNVEV (reference sequence). J gave up 4 bases and V 6 bases, and 5 bases lay outside the gene matches. This CDR3 comprises 17 residues. CDR3 protein: CASRGLAGGPGTGELFF. As DNA, the CDR3 is TGTGCCAGCAGGGGACTAGCGGGAGGGCCGGGCACCGGGGAGCTGTTTTTT.

The chain combines TRBV19 with TRBJ1-5; unclear D gene. From germline, CDR1 is LNHDA and CDR2 SQIVND (reference sequence). The germline V and J ends were trimmed by 1 base and 2 bases, with 6 bases remaining between them. The CDR3 runs to 14 residues. The CDR3 region has the DNA TGTGCCAGTAGTATAGTCACAGGCAATCAGCCCCAGCATTTT. Its translation: CASSIVTGNQPQHF.

The chain has TRBV6-5 and TRBJ1-3; 9 bases align to TRBD1. The CDR3 runs 14 residues. Germline CDR1 reads MNHEY; CDR2 reads SVGAGI. V gave up 5 bases and J gave up 4 bases; unmatched junction bases: 3. CDR3 bases: TGTGCCAGCAGTCCGGGACAGGGAGGAAACACCATATATTTT. It translates to CASSPGQGGNTIYF.

This rearrangement joins TRBV5-1 to TRBJ2-3; 10 nucleotides align to TRBD2. The trim removed 0 bases at V and 4 bases at J, leaving 8 bases unmatched. CDR3 size: 17 residues. CDR1 is SGHRS and CDR2 is YFSETQ in the germline V gene. CDR3 DNA: TGCGCCAGCAGCTTGGGGTCTAGCGGGGGCCTATCAGATACGCAGTATTTT. It codes for CASSLGSSGGLSDTQYF.

The chain joins TRBV12-3 or TRBV12-4 to TRBJ1-1, with D possibly TRBD1 on 5 matching bases. The CDR3 runs to 13 residues. Trimming pared 1 base from V and 5 bases from J, leaving 8 bases between. CDR3 protein: CASSLEGWTEAFF. The CDR3 region has the DNA TGTGCCAGCAGTTTAGAGGGGTGGACTGAAGCTTTCTTT.

This clone has a count of ten or more. The genes are TRBV6-4 and TRBJ1-1; the D gene is possibly TRBD1 (6 bases). CDR3 length: 14 residues. Germline CDR1 is MRHNA and CDR2 is SNTAGT. V shed 2 bases and J shed 8 bases, with 15 bases lying between them. The CDR3, as DNA: TGTGCCAGCAGTGACGGGACACGAACCGGGGAAGCTTTCTTT. The encoded protein is CASSDGTRTGEAFF.

This clone was seen only once. CDR3 sequence (DNA): TGTGCCAGCAGTTATGGAGCCCCACATGAAAAACTGTTTTTT. This translates into CASSYGAPHEKLFF. This chain links TRBV6-5 with TRBJ1-4; D gene ambiguous. Looked up from germline, CDR1 is MNHEY and CDR2 is SVGAGI. The CDR3 sequence is 14 residues long. The V and J ends lost 3 bases and 6 bases respectively, with 11 bases between them.

The chain employs TRBV11-2 and TRBJ1-1, with a weak D call TRBD1 (6 bases). Trimming removed 5 bases from V and 5 bases from J, with 15 bases in between. The germline CDR1 and CDR2 sequences are SGHAT and FQNNGV. There are 14 residues in the CDR3. The CDR3 region has the DNA TGTGCCAGCAGCCAAAATAGGGGGACTACTGAAGCTTTCTTT. Its translation: CASSQNRGTTEAFF.

The J gene is TRBJ2-5, the V gene TRBV14; 12 bases fit TRBD2. V lost 3 bases to trimming and J lost 5 bases; unmatched junction nucleotides: 4. CDR3 length: 15 residues. Germline V lookup: CDR1 SGHDN, CDR2 FVKESK. The CDR3: CASSQLAGGPETQYF. CDR3 DNA: TGTGCCAGCAGCCAGCTAGCGGGGGGGCCGGAGACCCAGTACTTC. The full variable domain, its missing parts supplied by reference TRBV14 and TRBJ2-5, is EAGVTQFPSHSVIEKGQTVTLRCDPISGHDNLYWYRRVMGKEIKFLLHFVKESKQDESGMPNNRFLAERTGGTYSTLKVQPAELEDSGVYFCASSQLAGGPETQYFGPGTRLLVL.

In its sample, this clone was seen once. The CDR3 sequence: CSGLPGLAGSPQYF. The CDR3 DNA sequence: TGCAGCGGCCTTCCGGGACTAGCGGGGAGTCCCCAGTACTTC. The rearrangement links TRBV29-1 to TRBJ2-5, with 13 positions matching TRBD2. There are 14 residues in the CDR3. V was pared by 7 bases and J by 9 bases, with 11 bases of the junction left unmatched. The germline gives CDR1 SQVTM, CDR2 ANQGSEA. The whole variable domain, filled in from reference TRBV29-1 and TRBJ2-5, reads SAVISQKPSRDICQRGTSLTIQCQVDSQVTMMFWYRQQPGQSLTLIATANQGSEATYESGFVIDKFPISRPNLTFSTLTVSNMSPEDSSIYLCSGLPGLAGSPQYFGPGTRLLVL.

The V call is TRBV29-1, the J call TRBJ2-7; 10 bases match TRBD1. Germline loops: CDR1 SQVTM, CDR2 ANQGSEA. This CDR3 comprises 15 residues. The ends lost 0 bases at V and 2 bases at J; junction bases unmatched: 4. CDR3 amino acids: CSVEDWDRGPYEQYF. As DNA, the CDR3 is TGCAGCGTTGAAGATTGGGACAGGGGACCCTACGAGCAGTACTTC.

The CDR3 here is CASSPQGADGYTF. The CDR3 nucleotides read TGTGCCAGCTCACCCCAGGGGGCGGATGGCTACACCTTC. The gene calls are TRBV18 and TRBJ1-2, with 8 bases fitting TRBD1. Germline CDR1 and CDR2: KGHSH and LQKENI. The CDR3 extends over 13 amino acids. V shed 3 bases, J shed 6 bases, and the junction held 3 bases outside the gene matches.

This chain uses TRBV7-9 with TRBJ1-1; D is possibly TRBD1 (5 bases). The CDR3 consists of 14 residues. Germline V gives CDR1 SEHNR, CDR2 FQNEAQ (reference sequence). Trimming stripped 5 bases from V and 8 bases from J, with 18 bases between. The CDR3 DNA is TGTGCCAGCAGCCGCGATTGGGGCCGCCGCGAAGCTTTCTTT. This sequence encodes CASSRDWGRREAFF.

V gene TRBV12-5 combines with J gene TRBJ2-3; the D is unclear. From germline, CDR1 is LGHNT and CDR2 FRNRAP. With 2 bases removed from V and 6 bases from J, the gap between germline ends came to 9 bases. The CDR3 is 13 residues long. The CDR3 coding sequence is TGTGCTAGTGGTTTGATTGGTTCCGATACGCAGTATTTT. As protein: CASGLIGSDTQYF.

The gene calls are TRBV5-1 and TRBJ2-2, with 7 nucleotides matching TRBD1. The germline V gene has CDR1 SGHRS and CDR2 YFSETQ. The ends lost 0 bases at V and 5 bases at J; junction bases unmatched: 4. The length of the CDR3 is 15 residues. The CDR3 bases are TGCGCCAGCAGCTTGGCCGCCAGGGGGACCGGGGAGCTGTTTTTT. It is translated as CASSLAARGTGELFF.